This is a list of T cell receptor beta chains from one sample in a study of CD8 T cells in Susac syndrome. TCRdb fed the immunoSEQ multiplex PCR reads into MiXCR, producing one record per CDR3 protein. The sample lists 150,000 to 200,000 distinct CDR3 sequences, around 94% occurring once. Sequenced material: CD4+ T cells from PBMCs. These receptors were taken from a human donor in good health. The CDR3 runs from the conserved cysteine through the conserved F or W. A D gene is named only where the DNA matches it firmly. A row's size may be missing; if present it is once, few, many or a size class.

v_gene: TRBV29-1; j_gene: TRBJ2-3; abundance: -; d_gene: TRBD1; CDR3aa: CSVGQGVVDTQYF; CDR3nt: TGCAGCGTTGGGCAGGGGGTGGTTGATACGCAGTATTTT
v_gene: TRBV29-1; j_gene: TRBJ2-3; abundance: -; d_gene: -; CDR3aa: CSVDGGTDTQYF; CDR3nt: TGCAGCGTTGATGGGGGTACAGATACGCAGTATTTT
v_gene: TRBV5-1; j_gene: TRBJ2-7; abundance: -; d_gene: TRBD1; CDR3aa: CASSSPGTGGIEQYF; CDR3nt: TGCGCCAGCAGCTCGCCGGGGACAGGGGGGATCGAGCAGTACTTC
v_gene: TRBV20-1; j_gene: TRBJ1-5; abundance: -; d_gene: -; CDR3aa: CSASNRPNQPQHF; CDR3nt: TGCAGTGCTAGCAACAGACCCAATCAGCCCCAGCATTTT
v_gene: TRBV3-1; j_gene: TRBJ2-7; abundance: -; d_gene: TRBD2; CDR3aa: CASYPSPAGGLYEQYF; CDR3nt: TGTGCCAGCTACCCTTCCCCAGCGGGGGGGCTCTACGAGCAGTACTTC
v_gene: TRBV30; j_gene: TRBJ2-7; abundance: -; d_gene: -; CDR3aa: CAWSLLATYEQYF; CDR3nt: TGTGCCTGGAGCCTTCTAGCGACCTACGAGCAGTACTTC
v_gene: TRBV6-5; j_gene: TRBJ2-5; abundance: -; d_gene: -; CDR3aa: CASSYSKYGGETQYF; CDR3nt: TGTGCCAGCAGTTACTCGAAGTATGGAGGGGAGACCCAGTACTTC
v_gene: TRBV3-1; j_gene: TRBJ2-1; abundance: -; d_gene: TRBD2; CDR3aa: CASRGLAGGAYNEQFF; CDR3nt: TGTGCCAGCAGGGGACTAGCGGGGGGGGCCTACAATGAGCAGTTCTTC
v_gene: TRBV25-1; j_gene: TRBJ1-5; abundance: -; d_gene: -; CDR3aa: CASSNFGANQPQHF; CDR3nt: TGTGCCAGCAGCAATTTCGGGGCCAATCAGCCCCAGCATTTT
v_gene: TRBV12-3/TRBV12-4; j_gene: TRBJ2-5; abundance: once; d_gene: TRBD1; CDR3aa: CASSSRGHLETQYF; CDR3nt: TGTGCCAGCAGCAGCAGGGGGCATCTGGAGACCCAGTACTTC
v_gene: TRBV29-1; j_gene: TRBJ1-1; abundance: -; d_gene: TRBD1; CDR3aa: CSVMQGVSEAFF; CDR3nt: TGCAGCGTCATGCAGGGGGTGTCTGAAGCTTTCTTT
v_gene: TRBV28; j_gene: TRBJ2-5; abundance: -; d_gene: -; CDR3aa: CASTAGLQETQYF; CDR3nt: TGTGCCAGCACGGCCGGCCTACAAGAGACCCAGTACTTC
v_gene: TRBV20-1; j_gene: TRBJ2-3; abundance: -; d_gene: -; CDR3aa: CSASGPFTDTQYF; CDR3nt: TGCAGTGCCTCCGGGCCATTCACAGATACGCAGTATTTT
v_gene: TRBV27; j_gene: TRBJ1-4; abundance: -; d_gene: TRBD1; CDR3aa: CASPARDRVEKLFF; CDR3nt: TGTGCCAGCCCCGCCCGGGACAGGGTTGAAAAACTGTTTTTT
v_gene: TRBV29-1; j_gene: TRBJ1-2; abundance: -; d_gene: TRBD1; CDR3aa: CSAWDREYGYTF; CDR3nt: TGCAGCGCATGGGACAGGGAGTATGGCTACACCTTC
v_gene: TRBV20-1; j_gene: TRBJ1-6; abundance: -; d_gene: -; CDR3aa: CSATAGTRDSPLHF; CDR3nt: TGCAGTGCTACCGCCGGGACAAGAGATTCACCCCTCCACTTT
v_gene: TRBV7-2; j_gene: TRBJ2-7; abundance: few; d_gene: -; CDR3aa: CASSLGTEQYF; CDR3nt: TGTGCCAGCAGCTTAGGGACCGAGCAGTACTTC
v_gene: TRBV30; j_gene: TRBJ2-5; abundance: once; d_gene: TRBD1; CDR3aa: CAWGPQGRETQYF; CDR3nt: TGTGCCTGGGGACCACAGGGGCGAGAGACCCAGTACTTC
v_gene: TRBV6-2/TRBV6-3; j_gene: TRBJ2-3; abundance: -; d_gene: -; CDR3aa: CASSPGGGAPSTDTQYF; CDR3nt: TGTGCCAGCAGCCCCGGGGGAGGAGCGCCTAGCACAGATACGCAGTATTTT
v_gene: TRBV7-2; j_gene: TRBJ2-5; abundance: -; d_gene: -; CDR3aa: CASSPEPAQETQYF; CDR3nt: TGTGCCAGCAGCCCCGAACCGGCTCAAGAGACCCAGTACTTC
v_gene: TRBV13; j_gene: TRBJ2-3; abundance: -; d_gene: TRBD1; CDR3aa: CASSTGQGVTDTQYF; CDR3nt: TGTGCCAGCAGCACCGGACAGGGGGTTACAGATACGCAGTATTTT
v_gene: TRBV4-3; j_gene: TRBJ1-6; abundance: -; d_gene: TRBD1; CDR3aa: CASSQDDRGNSPLHF; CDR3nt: TGCGCCAGCAGCCAAGATGACAGGGGCAATTCACCCCTCCACTTT
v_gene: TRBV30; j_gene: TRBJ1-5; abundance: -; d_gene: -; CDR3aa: CAWSSRTFNQPQHF; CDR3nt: TGTGCCTGGAGTTCTCGGACATTCAATCAGCCCCAGCATTTT
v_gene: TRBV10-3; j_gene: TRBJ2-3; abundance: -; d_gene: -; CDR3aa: CAISDTEDTQYF; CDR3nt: TGTGCCATCAGTGACACGGAAGATACGCAGTATTTT
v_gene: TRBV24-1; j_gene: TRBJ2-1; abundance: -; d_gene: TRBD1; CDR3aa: CATQGGTGGDEQFF; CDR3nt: TGTGCCACCCAAGGCGGGACAGGGGGCGACGAGCAGTTCTTC
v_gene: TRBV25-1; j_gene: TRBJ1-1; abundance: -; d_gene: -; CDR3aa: CASQEPGGSTEAFF; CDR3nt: TGTGCCAGCCAAGAGCCCGGGGGGAGCACTGAAGCTTTCTTT
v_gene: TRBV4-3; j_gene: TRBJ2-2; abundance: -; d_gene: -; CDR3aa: CASSQTAPNTGELFF; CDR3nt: TGCGCCAGCAGCCAGACAGCCCCGAACACCGGGGAGCTGTTTTTT
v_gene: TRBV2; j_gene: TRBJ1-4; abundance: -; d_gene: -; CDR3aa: CASSENGGIGKLFF; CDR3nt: TGTGCCAGCAGTGAAAACGGGGGAATCGGAAAACTGTTTTTT
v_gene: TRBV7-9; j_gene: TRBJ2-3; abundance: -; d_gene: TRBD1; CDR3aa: CASSPQGTGGDTQYF; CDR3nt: TGTGCCAGCAGCCCGCAGGGGACAGGAGGAGATACGCAGTATTTT
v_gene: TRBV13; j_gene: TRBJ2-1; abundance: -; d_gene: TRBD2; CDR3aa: CASSSRSTSGVRNEQFF; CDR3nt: TGTGCCAGCAGCTCCCGATCTACTAGCGGGGTAAGGAATGAGCAGTTCTTC
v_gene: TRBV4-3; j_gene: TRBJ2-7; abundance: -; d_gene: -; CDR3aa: CASSQGRTYEQYF; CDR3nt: TGCGCCAGCAGCCAAGGTCGGACCTACGAGCAGTACTTC
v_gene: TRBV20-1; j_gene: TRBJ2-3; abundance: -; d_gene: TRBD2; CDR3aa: CSATGLAGADTQYF; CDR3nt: TGCAGTGCGACAGGACTAGCGGGGGCAGATACGCAGTATTTT
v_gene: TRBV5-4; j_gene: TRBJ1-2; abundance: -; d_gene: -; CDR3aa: CASSSSDRPGYTF; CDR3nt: TGTGCCAGCAGCTCCTCGGACAGACCTGGCTACACCTTC
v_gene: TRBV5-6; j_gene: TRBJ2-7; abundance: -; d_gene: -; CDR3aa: CASSLSGVTYEQYF; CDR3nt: TGTGCCAGCAGCTTGTCGGGGGTCACCTACGAGCAGTACTTC
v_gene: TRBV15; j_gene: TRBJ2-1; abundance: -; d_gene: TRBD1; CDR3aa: CATSRDKKGAYEQFF; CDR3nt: TGTGCCACCAGCAGAGACAAGAAGGGGGCCTATGAGCAGTTCTTC